These 19 T cell receptor beta chains were all obtained from the same sample, sequenced in a study of OX40 agonist ivuxolimab in advanced cancers. TCRdb keeps only in-frame clones here, not all; method: immunoSEQ multiplex PCR. Here the sample spans about 55,000 clones, around three quarters being singletons. The material was CD4+ or CD8+ T cells sorted from blood, obtained in a trial of the OX40 agonist ivuxolimab. The receptors shown here come from an adult with an advanced solid tumor such as melanoma, head and neck, liver or kidney cancer.

This chain connects TRBV7-9 to TRBJ1-2; possibly TRBD1 for D (6 bases). Trimming stripped 3 bases from V and 6 bases from J, with 20 bases between. Germline CDR1 is SEHNR and CDR2 is FQNEAQ (reference sequence). The CDR3 runs 16 residues. CDR3 nucleotides: TGTGCCAGCAGCTTGTCCTCAGGGGCTCCTGGCGATGGCTACACCTTC. This codes for CASSLSSGAPGDGYTF.

J is TRBJ2-7 and V is TRBV11-2; 10 nucleotides line up with TRBD2. Germline V gene data show CDR1 as SGHAT and CDR2 as FQNNGV. The CDR3 extends over 17 amino acids. Trimming removed 5 bases from V and 0 bases from J; junction bases left unmatched: 10. CDR3 residues: CASSQIRASGSSYEQYF. The CDR3, as DNA: TGTGCCAGCAGCCAGATTAGGGCTAGCGGGAGCTCCTACGAGCAGTACTTC.

This clone was detected only once. The rearrangement uses TRBV5-1 and TRBJ2-5, with 14 bases lining up with TRBD2. The CDR3 length is 16 residues. Losses at the gene ends were 0 bases for V and 2 bases for J; bases not matched to a gene: 0. Germline V CDR1 and CDR2: SGHRS, YFSETQ. CDR3 bases: TGCGCCAGCAGCTTGGGACTAGCGGGGGGGCAAGAGACCCAGTACTTC. The encoded protein is CASSLGLAGGQETQYF.

V gene TRBV7-9 combines with J gene TRBJ2-3; possible D gene TRBD2, 6 bases. The V gene's germline CDR1 is SEHNR and CDR2 FQNEAQ (reference sequence). The CDR3 length is 16 residues. Trimming took off 5 bases at V and 6 bases at J, with 21 bases between the two ends. CDR3 amino acids: CASSGRGLRALDTQYF. CDR3 DNA: TGTGCCAGCAGCGGTAGGGGACTGAGAGCATTGGATACGCAGTATTTT.

This chain uses TRBV5-6 with TRBJ1-4; 9 nucleotides agree with TRBD1. CDR1 is SGHDT, CDR2 YYEEEE, per germline. V shed 0 bases and J 6 bases; nucleotides not matched to a gene: 9. This CDR3 spans 17 amino acids. The CDR3 loop reads CASSLVQGDRVDEKLFF. The CDR3 DNA sequence: TGTGCCAGCAGCTTGGTGCAGGGGGACAGGGTTGATGAAAAACTGTTTTTT.

This chain connects TRBV7-2 to TRBJ2-3; the D is unclear. The CDR3 spans 15 residues. The ends were cut back, 5 bases at V and 2 bases at J, with 14 bases in the middle. Looked up from germline, CDR1 is SGHTA and CDR2 is FQGNSA. The CDR3: CASSPRLVPTDTQYF. For the CDR3, the DNA is TGTGCCAGCAGCCCACGCCTGGTTCCCACAGATACGCAGTATTTT.

The chain employs TRBV7-9 and TRBJ1-2; D possibly corresponds to TRBD1 (6 bases). Germline V CDR1 and CDR2: SEHNR, FQNEAQ (reference sequence). Trimming stripped 0 bases from V and 4 bases from J, with 9 bases between. This CDR3 has 14 residues. The chain's CDR3 is CASSLAGGAYGYTF. The DNA of the CDR3 is TGTGCCAGCAGCTTAGCGGGGGGGGCCTATGGCTACACCTTC.

This chain connects TRBV9 to TRBJ2-1; a possible D gene is TRBD1 (5 bases). Germline V gene lookup returns CDR1 SGDLS and CDR2 YYNGEE. Trimming pared 3 bases from V and 0 bases from J, leaving 13 bases between. The CDR3 has 16 residues. CDR3 protein: CASSAQTALSYNEQFF. The CDR3 bases are TGTGCCAGCAGCGCCCAGACAGCCCTCTCCTACAATGAGCAGTTCTTC.

This clone has just a few counts. The chain combines TRBV2 with TRBJ2-1, with D unclear. CDR3 length equals 15 residues. Germline assignment: CDR1 SNHLY and CDR2 FYNNEI. V dropped 0 bases and J dropped 0 bases, with 6 bases sitting between them. CDR3 nucleotides: TGTGCCAGCAGTGAAGCGGGCCTCTCCTACAATGAGCAGTTCTTC. Translation: CASSEAGLSYNEQFF.

V usage is TRBV7-2 and J usage is TRBJ2-3, with 11 bases matching TRBD1. CDR1 is SGHTA, CDR2 FQGNSA, per germline. The CDR3 loop spans 16 amino acids. The trim removed 0 bases at V and 5 bases at J, leaving 4 bases unmatched. The CDR3 region is CASSLAGQGAGDTQYF. DNA of the CDR3: TGTGCCAGCAGCTTAGCTGGACAGGGGGCAGGAGATACGCAGTATTTT. The whole variable domain, filled in from reference TRBV7-2 and TRBJ2-3, reads GAGVSQSPSNKVTEKGKDVELRCDPISGHTALYWYRQSLGQGLEFLIYFQGNSAPDKSGLPSDRFSAERTGGSVSTLTIQRTQQEDSAVYLCASSLAGQGAGDTQYFGPGTRLTVL.

A single count supports this clone. The V call is TRBV4-3, the J call TRBJ1-2; maybe TRBD1 (5 bases). Germline values: CDR1 LGHNA, CDR2 YSLEER. There are 15 residues in the CDR3. Trimming took 7 bases from V and 6 from J, leaving 21 bases between them. The CDR3 region is CASNPGTGEGNGYTF. The CDR3 DNA reads TGCGCCAGCAACCCAGGGACGGGGGAGGGAAATGGCTACACCTTC.

J is TRBJ2-1 and V is TRBV27; 10 bases align to TRBD2. This CDR3 comprises 15 residues. CDR1 MNHEY and CDR2 SMNVEV come from the germline V gene (reference sequence). With 2 bases clipped from V and 8 bases from J, the junction kept 6 bases outside the gene matches. CDR3 sequence (DNA): TGTGCCAGCAGTTTACTAGCGGGAGTGATGGATGAGCAGTTCTTC. Translating it yields CASSLLAGVMDEQFF.

V and J are TRBV20-1 and TRBJ2-5; TRBD1 is a possible D gene (5 bases). Germline V gene lookup returns CDR1 DFQATT and CDR2 SNEGSKA (reference sequence). The CDR3 runs to 11 residues. V gave up 5 bases and J gave up 5 bases, with 9 bases separating them. The CDR3 nucleotides read TGCAGTGCTGCAAGGGGCGAGACCCAGTACTTC. Translated, it gives CSAARGETQYF.

The chain carries TRBV5-4 and TRBJ2-1; TRBD2 matches at 15 bases. CDR1 is SGHNT and CDR2 is YYREEE in the germline V gene (reference sequence). The CDR3 spans 15 residues. Unmatched junction bases numbered 7, after V lost 5 bases and J lost 10 bases. Here the CDR3 reads CASRRTSGGAQEQFF. CDR3 DNA: TGTGCCAGCAGGAGGACTAGCGGGGGGGCACAAGAGCAGTTCTTC.

The chain couples TRBV7-2 to TRBJ1-1, with D possibly being TRBD1 (6 bases). CDR1 is SGHTA, CDR2 FQGNSA, per germline. With 7 bases removed from V and 4 bases from J, the gap between germline ends came to 19 bases. This CDR3 contains 15 residues. CDR3 protein: CASTFRGGQVTEAFF. CDR3 in DNA: TGTGCCAGCACCTTTAGGGGGGGGCAGGTCACTGAAGCTTTCTTT.

The CDR3 here is CASSLGTFNEQFF. The CDR3 DNA is TGTGCCAGCAGCTTAGGTACATTTAATGAGCAGTTCTTC. The rearrangement links TRBV7-9 to TRBJ2-1; no clear D gene. The CDR3 is 13 residues long. Germline values: CDR1 SEHNR, CDR2 FQNEAQ (reference sequence). Trimming took off 1 base at V and 7 bases at J, with 8 bases between the two ends.

The V call is TRBV2, the J call TRBJ2-7; the match to TRBD2 covers 11 bases. V lost 8 bases, J lost 5 bases, and 11 bases stayed unmatched. The CDR3 contains 15 residues. The germline CDR1 and CDR2 sequences are SNHLY and FYNNEI. CDR3 sequence (DNA): TGTGCCAGCTCAACGGCTCTAGCGGGAGGCGACGAGCAGTACTTC. Translating it yields CASSTALAGGDEQYF.

The chain links TRBV7-9 to TRBJ1-1, with unresolved D. There are 14 residues in the CDR3. Trimming took off 5 bases at V and 1 base at J, with 11 bases between the two ends. Germline V gene sequence: CDR1 SEHNR, CDR2 FQNEAQ (reference sequence). The CDR3 DNA sequence: TGTGCCAGCAGCCCAAGACGGGGGAACACTGAAGCTTTCTTT. Residues: CASSPRRGNTEAFF.

The genes are TRBV27 and TRBJ2-6; the D call may be TRBD1 or TRBD2 (6 bases each). In germline, CDR1 is MNHEY, CDR2 SMNVEV (reference sequence). The CDR3 loop spans 19 amino acids. V lost 5 bases, J lost 0 bases, and 20 bases lay in between. The CDR3 region is CASSPTPPRGVSGANVLTF. CDR3 sequence (DNA): TGTGCCAGCAGTCCCACCCCTCCAAGGGGGGTCTCTGGGGCCAACGTCCTGACTTTC.